This TCR beta chain was identified during a study of shared clonotypes between healthy human individuals. General study results and limits: Naive CD4 clonotype sharing across several donors was around 5%.

Authors' data handling: ImmunoSEQ sequences covered only the junction and lacked quality scores; filtering therefore differed. Libraries were prepared by immunoSEQ multiplex PCR; TCRdb keeps only in-frame clonotypes and omits some of them. That table supplies the V and J calls and clone size; D and trimming were determined from the DNA. Of around 100,000 clones in the sample, about two thirds were seen once. This CDR3 is built from 14 residues. The germline V gene encodes CDR1 SEHNR and CDR2 FQNEAQ (reference sequence). Trimming cost V 7 bases and J 1 base, with 12 bases left between them. Recent vaccinations or acute infections were absent in the healthy HIV-negative adult donors. CD45RO+ cells were combined with CCR7-negative CD45RA+ TemRA cells to form CD8 memory. About this clone: The antigen remains unidentified.

This chain links TRBV7-9 with TRBJ2-3, with no clear D. The origin of this receptor is a woman aged 25 to 45 in good health. The sequenced sample consisted of memory CD8+ T cells sorted from blood. Subset noted: CD45RO+ cells pooled with CCR7-negative TemRA cells. As DNA, the CDR3 is TGTGCCAGCAAGACTCCCCTCGGCACAGATACGCAGTATTTT. Translating gives CASKTPLGTDTQYF. Full variable domain (remainder filled in from reference TRBV7-9 and TRBJ2-3): DTGVSQNPRHKITKRGQNVTFRCDPISEHNRLYWYRQTLGQGPEFLTYFQNEAQLEKSRLLSDRFSAERPKGSFSTLEIQRTEQGDSAMYLCASKTPLGTDTQYFGPGTRLTVL.